The 7 T cell receptor beta chains in this list originate from one sample, sequenced in a study of spatial heterogeneity in lung cancer. Using its own MiXCR run on the 5' RACE reads, TCRdb lists one record per CDR3 protein. The table includes about 41,000 distinct CDR3 sequences, over 9.5% detected once. Documented time point: sample taken at primary tumor resection. Sequencing covered unsorted whole RNA taken from tumor, nontumor lung or frozen PBMC. The sample in question was PBMCs, obtained at surgery. The origin of the receptors is a female donor with early-stage non-small cell lung cancer.

In this sample, this clonotype turned up a few times. The rearrangement links TRBV2 to TRBJ1-5; TRBD1 might be the D (5 bases). This CDR3 comprises 14 residues. V dropped 4 bases and J dropped 9 bases, with 16 bases sitting between them. Germline values: CDR1 SNHLY, CDR2 FYNNEI. DNA for the CDR3: TGTGCCAGCAGTGGGGGACTGGGTGCAGGGCCCCAGCATTTT. The encoded protein is CASSGGLGAGPQHF.

This chain uses TRBV7-8 with TRBJ2-5; 13 nucleotides align to TRBD2. Per the germline V gene, CDR1 is SGHVS and CDR2 is FQNEAQ. The trim removed 5 bases at V and 1 base at J, leaving 4 bases unmatched. The CDR3 totals 16 residues. Written as DNA, the CDR3 is TGTGCCAGCAGCACAAGACTAGCGGGGGGCCAAGAGACCCAGTACTTC. Protein: CASSTRLAGGQETQYF.

The genes are TRBV29-1 and TRBJ1-1; D uncertain. V was pared by 0 bases and J by 4 bases, with 9 bases between. Per the germline V gene, CDR1 is SQVTM and CDR2 is ANQGSEA. The CDR3 runs to 13 residues. CDR3 sequence reads: CSVEDQLVTEAFF. For the CDR3, the DNA is TGCAGCGTTGAAGATCAGTTGGTCACTGAAGCTTTCTTT. Complete variable domain (other parts from reference TRBV29-1 and TRBJ1-1): SAVISQKPSRDICQRGTSLTIQCQVDSQVTMMFWYRQQPGQSLTLIATANQGSEATYESGFVIDKFPISRPNLTFSTLTVSNMSPEDSSIYLCSVEDQLVTEAFFGQGTRLTVV.

The chain is built from TRBV28 and TRBJ2-3, with TRBD1 as a possible D gene (5 bases). The CDR3 is 13 residues long. Germline CDR1 reads MDHEN; CDR2 reads SYDVKM. V was pared by 6 bases and J by 5 bases, with 12 bases between. CDR3 sequence: CASRSRDKDTQYF. For the CDR3, the DNA is TGTGCCAGCAGGAGCAGGGATAAAGATACGCAGTATTTT.

With regard to this clonotype: The junction shows a germline mismatch at one end, possibly a read error. Written as DNA, the CDR3 is TGCAGCGTTGAAGAGGCCAGCAGCTCTGGAGCCAACGTCCTGACTTTC. Residues: CSVEEASSSGANVLTF. The genes are TRBV29-1 and TRBJ2-6; unclear D gene. The CDR3 loop spans 16 amino acids. Germline values: CDR1 SQVTM, CDR2 ANQGSEA.

This clonotype was seen repeatedly, ten times or more. The V gene is TRBV6-2 or TRBV6-3, the J gene TRBJ2-2; D tentatively fits TRBD1 or TRBD2 (5 bases each). The V gene's germline CDR1 is MNHEY and CDR2 SVGEGT. V was trimmed by 5 bases and J by 3 bases, leaving 10 bases between them. The CDR3 length is 14 residues. CDR3 region: CASSRDGYTGELFF. CDR3 coding DNA: TGTGCCAGCAGTCGGGACGGCTACACCGGGGAGCTGTTTTTT.

This clonotype has a count of ten or more. The chain links TRBV9 to TRBJ2-2; 12 bases fit TRBD1. From germline, CDR1 is SGDLS and CDR2 YYNGEE. Trimming at V came to 0 bases and at J to 7 bases, leaving 7 bases not matched to a gene. The length of the CDR3 is 17 residues. The CDR3 sequence: CASSVATGQGAIGELFF. DNA for the CDR3: TGTGCCAGCAGCGTAGCTACGGGACAGGGGGCCATCGGGGAGCTGTTTTTT. Together with reference TRBV9 and TRBJ2-2, the CDR3 gives the full variable domain: DSGVTQTPKHLITATGQRVTLRCSPRSGDLSVYWYQQSLDQGLQFLIQYYNGEERAKGNILERFSAQQFPDLHSELNLSSLELGDSALYFCASSVATGQGAIGELFFGEGSRLTVL.